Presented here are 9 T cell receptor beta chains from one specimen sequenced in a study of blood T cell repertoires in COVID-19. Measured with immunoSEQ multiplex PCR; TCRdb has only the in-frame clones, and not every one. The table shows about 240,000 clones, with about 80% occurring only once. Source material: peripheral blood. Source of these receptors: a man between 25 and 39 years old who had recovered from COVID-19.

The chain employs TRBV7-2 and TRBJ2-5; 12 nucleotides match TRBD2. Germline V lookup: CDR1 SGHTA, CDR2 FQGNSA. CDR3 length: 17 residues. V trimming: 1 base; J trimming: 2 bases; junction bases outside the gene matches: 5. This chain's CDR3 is CASSLGLLAGGQETQYF. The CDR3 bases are TGTGCCAGCAGCTTAGGCTTACTAGCGGGGGGTCAAGAGACCCAGTACTTC.

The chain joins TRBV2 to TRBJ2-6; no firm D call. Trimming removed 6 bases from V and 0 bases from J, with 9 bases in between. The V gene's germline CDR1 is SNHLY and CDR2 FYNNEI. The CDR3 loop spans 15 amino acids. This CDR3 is CASRYSISGANVLTF. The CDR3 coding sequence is TGTGCCAGCAGGTACAGCATCTCTGGGGCCAACGTCCTGACTTTC. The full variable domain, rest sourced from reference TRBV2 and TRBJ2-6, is EPEVTQTPSHQVTQMGQEVILRCVPISNHLYFYWYRQILGQKVEFLVSFYNNEISEKSEIFDDQFSVERPDGSNFTLKIRSTKLEDSAMYFCASRYSISGANVLTFGAGSRLTVL.

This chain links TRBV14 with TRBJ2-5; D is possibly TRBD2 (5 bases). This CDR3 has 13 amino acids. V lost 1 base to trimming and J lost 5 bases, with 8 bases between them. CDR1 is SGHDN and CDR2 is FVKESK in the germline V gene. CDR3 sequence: CASSQAERETQYF. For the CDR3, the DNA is TGTGCCAGCAGCCAAGCTGAGCGGGAGACCCAGTACTTC.

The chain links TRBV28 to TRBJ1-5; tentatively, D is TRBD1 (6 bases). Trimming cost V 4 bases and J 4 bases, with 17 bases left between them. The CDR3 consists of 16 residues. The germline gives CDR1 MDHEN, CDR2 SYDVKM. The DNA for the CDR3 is TGTGCCAGCAGTTCCCCCGGCGGGGGCGCGAATCAGCCCCAGCATTTT. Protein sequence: CASSSPGGGANQPQHF. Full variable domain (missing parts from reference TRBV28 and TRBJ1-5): DVKVTQSSRYLVKRTGEKVFLECVQDMDHENMFWYRQDPGLGLRLIYFSYDVKMKEKGDIPEGYSVSREKKERFSLILESASTNQTSMYLCASSSPGGGANQPQHFGDGTRLSIL.

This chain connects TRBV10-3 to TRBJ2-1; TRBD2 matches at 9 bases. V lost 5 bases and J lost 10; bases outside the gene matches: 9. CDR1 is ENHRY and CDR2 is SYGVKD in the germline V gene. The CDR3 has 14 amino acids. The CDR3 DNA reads TGTGCCATCAGTCCCTCTAGCGGGGCTGGGGAGCAGTTCTTC. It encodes CAISPSSGAGEQFF.

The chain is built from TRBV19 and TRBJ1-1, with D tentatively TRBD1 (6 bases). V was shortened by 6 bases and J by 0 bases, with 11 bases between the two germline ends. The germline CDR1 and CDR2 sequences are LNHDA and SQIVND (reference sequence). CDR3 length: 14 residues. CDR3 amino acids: CASRQGVLNTEAFF. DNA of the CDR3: TGTGCCAGTAGACAGGGTGTTTTGAACACTGAAGCTTTCTTT. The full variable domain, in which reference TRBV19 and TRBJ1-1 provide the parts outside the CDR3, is DGGITQSPKYLFRKEGQNVTLSCEQNLNHDAMYWYRQDPGQGLRLIYYSQIVNDFQKGDIAEGYSVSREKKESFPLTVTSAQKNPTAFYLCASRQGVLNTEAFFGQGTRLTVV.

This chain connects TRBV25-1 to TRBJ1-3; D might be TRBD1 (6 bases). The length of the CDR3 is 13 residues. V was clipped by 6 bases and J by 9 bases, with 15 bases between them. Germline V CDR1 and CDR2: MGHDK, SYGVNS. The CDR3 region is CASRGGRLGTIYF. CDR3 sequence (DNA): TGTGCCAGCAGGGGGGGGCGATTGGGCACCATATATTTT.

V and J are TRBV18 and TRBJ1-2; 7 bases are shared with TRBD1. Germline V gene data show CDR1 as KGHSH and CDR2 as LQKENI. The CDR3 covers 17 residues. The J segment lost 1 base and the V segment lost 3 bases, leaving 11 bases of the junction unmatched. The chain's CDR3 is CASSPLLPGTVNYGYTF. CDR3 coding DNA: TGTGCCAGCTCACCGCTTCTTCCCGGGACAGTTAACTATGGCTACACCTTC.

This chain's CDR3 is CASSSLFGNTIYF. The CDR3 bases are TGTGCCAGCAGTTCCCTCTTTGGAAACACCATATATTTT. The chain is built from TRBV12-3 or TRBV12-4 and TRBJ1-3; D call uncertain. Trimming took off 4 bases at V and 3 bases at J, with 7 bases between the two ends. This CDR3 spans 13 amino acids.